The text below deals with one TCR beta chain. Authors' processing steps: Counts of nucleated cells, estimated from reference gene primer amplification, were obtained. Profiling relied on immunoSEQ multiplex PCR, and the TCRdb table lists in-frame clones only, not all of them. V and J calls and clone size follow that table, whereas D and trimming were derived from the DNA. The sample consists of 55,000 to 75,000 clones, about 93% of them appearing once. The sample belongs to a study of blood T cell repertoires in COVID-19. On the study more broadly: There were acute and convalescent COVID-19 samples, and they came from the United States, Italy and Spain. From T cells, B-cell-depleted T cells, or PBMCs came the material, which was cDNA or gDNA.

V was shortened by 3 bases and J by 2 bases, with 11 bases between the two germline ends. Germline V gives CDR1 MDHEN, CDR2 SYDVKM. CDR3 size: 14 residues. This receptor was obtained from a human donor in a cohort sampled during active COVID-19. The rearrangement joins TRBV28 to TRBJ2-7; no clear D. Sequencing input: peripheral blood. CDR3 sequence reads: CASSFPTTTYEQYF. The CDR3 coding sequence is TGTGCCAGCAGTTTTCCCACCACAACCTACGAGCAGTACTTC.